This T cell receptor beta chain was identified in a study of human T cells and chemical hapten exposure. Germline V gene data show CDR1 as MNHNY and CDR2 as SVGAGI (reference sequence). V lost 6 bases and J lost 4; bases outside the gene matches: 8. This CDR3 spans 14 amino acids. The study used a library that attached unique molecular identifiers to individual cDNA molecules. TCRdb re-called the RACE reads through MiXCR, storing one row per CDR3 protein. The sample lists around 39,000 distinct CDR3 sequences; just under 6.5% were seen once. This clonotype occurred a few times. Sample time point: patch test 1, 2 weeks after DPC sensitization. Treatment denoted: therapeutic diphenylcyclopropenone sensitization with weekly scalp DPC. The authors' total RNA extraction used unfractionated whole blood.

This chain joins TRBV6-6 and TRBJ1-1, with 7 bases that match TRBD1. The sample in question was whole blood, obtained in connection with sensitization to the hapten diphenylcyclopropenone (DPC). The TCR originated in a woman under 40 with alopecia areata. Some clones in this sample may be carry-over from other donors' samples. The CDR3 nucleotides read TGTGCCAGCAGGCCAGGACAGGCGGGCACTGAAGCTTTCTTT. The encoded protein is CASRPGQAGTEAFF.